This T cell receptor beta chain was identified during a study of technical replicates of blood from a few donors. Measured with immunoSEQ multiplex PCR; TCRdb has only the in-frame clones, and not every one. The data hold about 62,000 clones, with approximately 89% observed a single time. The ends lost 4 bases at V and 6 bases at J; junction bases unmatched: 6. From germline, CDR1 is MNHEY and CDR2 SMNVEV (reference sequence). The CDR3 has 13 residues. This clone came up a few times. This chain uses TRBV27 with TRBJ2-7; 7 nucleotides match TRBD1. The sequence came from a human donor in good health. Some clones in this sample may be carry-over from other donors' samples. Source material: PBMCs. CDR3 DNA: TGTGCCAGCAGTTCTTACAGGGGAATCGAGCAGTACTTC. Encoded protein: CASSSYRGIEQYF.